What follows is one T cell receptor (beta chain) and its context. Its antigen is not identified. This sample is part of a study of beta chain features in type 1 diabetes. Study-wide points: The study found moderately but significantly shorter TCRB CDR3s in all four CD4+ subsets of Type 1 diabetes patients.

As every portion of the isolated RNA was reverse transcribed, the sequencing read expressed TCRB transcripts. The repertoire was sequenced with immunoSEQ multiplex PCR; TCRdb's copy has only in-frame clones and lacks some. Among more than 200,000 clones listed, under 20% were seen once. The CDR3 is 13 residues long. Deletions cut 4 bases from V and 3 bases from J, with 9 bases between. The V gene's germline CDR1 is SQVTM and CDR2 ANQGSEA. The chain couples TRBV29-1 to TRBJ2-2; D gene unclear. This TCR came from a man under 40 with type 1 diabetes. The sample consisted of naive CD4+ T cells from blood. The DNA for the CDR3 is TGCAGCGTTGTGGGAAGTTACACCGGGGAGCTGTTTTTT. It codes for CSVVGSYTGELFF.